Below are 31 T cell receptor beta chains sequenced from a single sample in a study of blood T cell repertoires in COVID-19. Here immunoSEQ multiplex PCR was the method, and the copy in TCRdb shows in-frame clones only, minus some. This sample has about 210,000 clones, with roughly 80% found just once. The sequenced sample was peripheral blood. These receptor sequences come from a woman older than 75 with COVID-19, enrolled during active disease.

The chain uses TRBV5-1 and TRBJ1-3; no clear D gene. Trimming took 4 bases from V and 0 from J, leaving 14 bases between them. CDR1 is SGHRS and CDR2 is YFSETQ in the germline V gene. This CDR3 has 16 amino acids. CDR3 coding DNA: TGCGCCAGCAGCACCGGTGACTCGTCCTCTGGAAACACCATATATTTT. This encodes CASSTGDSSSGNTIYF.

The chain joins TRBV7-9 to TRBJ2-7, with D possibly TRBD2 on 5 matching bases. This CDR3 contains 15 residues. V was clipped by 5 bases and J by 3 bases, with 17 bases between them. In germline, CDR1 is SEHNR, CDR2 FQNEAQ (reference sequence). CDR3 nucleotide sequence: TGTGCCAGCAGCCCGGGCCAATTGCGGGTCTACGAGCAGTACTTC. This encodes CASSPGQLRVYEQYF.

This clone was detected a few times. V is TRBV7-9 and J is TRBJ2-7; D not resolved. The V and J ends lost 8 bases and 4 bases respectively, with 18 bases between them. The CDR3 totals 14 residues. The germline V gene encodes CDR1 SEHNR and CDR2 FQNEAQ (reference sequence). In nucleotides, the CDR3 is TGTGCCAGCTCCTCTCCCCTCCTGTTTTACGAGCAGTACTTC. Protein product: CASSSPLLFYEQYF. Full variable domain (missing parts from reference TRBV7-9 and TRBJ2-7): DTGVSQNPRHKITKRGQNVTFRCDPISEHNRLYWYRQTLGQGPEFLTYFQNEAQLEKSRLLSDRFSAERPKGSFSTLEIQRTEQGDSAMYLCASSSPLLFYEQYFGPGTRLTVT.

The chain links TRBV27 to TRBJ2-1; TRBD2 matches at 7 bases. The J segment lost 4 bases and the V segment lost 10 bases, leaving 13 bases of the junction unmatched. Per the germline V gene, CDR1 is MNHEY and CDR2 is SMNVEV (reference sequence). The CDR3 is made up of 15 amino acids. CDR3 nucleotide sequence: TGTGCCACCGGGGAGGTAGGACTAGGATACAATGAGCAGTTCTTC. It translates to CATGEVGLGYNEQFF.

This clone came up once. V is TRBV5-4 and J is TRBJ1-2; a possible D gene is TRBD1 (5 bases). The germline V gene encodes CDR1 SGHNT and CDR2 YYREEE (reference sequence). V was cut by 4 bases and J by 2 bases, with 12 bases left in between. This CDR3 spans 14 amino acids. The CDR3 DNA is TGTGCCAGCAGCCGCGGGGGGGGGAACTATGGCTACACCTTC. Translating gives CASSRGGGNYGYTF.

The chain recombines TRBV2 with TRBJ1-5, with D uncertain. The germline V gene has CDR1 SNHLY and CDR2 FYNNEI. The V gene lost 6 bases and the J gene lost 3 bases, with 12 bases spanning the gap. The length of the CDR3 is 14 residues. CDR3 residues: CASSSGGHNQPQHF. The CDR3 nucleotides read TGTGCCAGCAGCTCAGGAGGGCACAATCAGCCCCAGCATTTT.

The chain recombines TRBV10-3 with TRBJ1-1, with 10 bases lining up with TRBD1. This CDR3 is built from 15 residues. V lost 5 bases and J lost 11; bases outside the gene matches: 14. Germline assignment: CDR1 ENHRY and CDR2 SYGVKD. The DNA of the CDR3 is TGTGCCATCAGTACCATCGGGACAGGGGAGGGTGAGGCTTTCTTT. It codes for CAISTIGTGEGEAFF.

The gene calls are TRBV27 and TRBJ1-2; D might be TRBD1 (5 bases). Germline-derived CDR1 and CDR2 are MNHEY and SMNVEV (reference sequence). V was pared by 6 bases and J by 7 bases, with 18 bases between. The CDR3 is 14 amino acids. CDR3 protein: CASRSWGEELGYTF. The CDR3 nucleotides read TGTGCCAGCAGATCCTGGGGGGAGGAGCTTGGCTACACCTTC.

This clone was recorded a few times. This chain uses TRBV5-1 with TRBJ1-2, with D possibly TRBD1 on 5 matching bases. This CDR3 is built from 16 residues. Trimming left V 2 bases short and J 1 base short, with 15 bases between. Per the germline V gene, CDR1 is SGHRS and CDR2 is YFSETQ. This CDR3 is CASSLIPGGVNYGYTF. The CDR3 DNA is TGCGCCAGCAGCTTAATACCGGGAGGGGTTAACTATGGCTACACCTTC.

The gene calls are TRBV7-9 and TRBJ1-2, with TRBD1 as a possible D gene (5 bases). This CDR3 is built from 13 residues. In germline, CDR1 is SEHNR, CDR2 FQNEAQ (reference sequence). The V end lost 6 bases, the J end lost 8 bases, and 16 bases lay between the germline ends. CDR3: CASRIPQGLGYTF. CDR3 nucleotides: TGTGCCAGCAGGATTCCCCAGGGATTAGGCTACACCTTC.

This chain joins TRBV6-5 and TRBJ1-2, with 8 nucleotides matching TRBD1. There are 14 residues in the CDR3. CDR1 and CDR2 from the germline V gene are MNHEY and SVGAGI. The V gene end was trimmed by 8 bases and the J gene end by 5 bases; junction bases not matched to a gene: 10. As DNA, the CDR3 is TGTGCCAGCCAGACTCCAGGGGGCGGGTATGGCTACACCTTC. Translation gives CASQTPGGGYGYTF.

This clone was counted once. The J gene is TRBJ1-2, the V gene TRBV28, with TRBD1 identical over 12 bases. Germline V gene lookup returns CDR1 MDHEN and CDR2 SYDVKM. CDR3 length equals 15 residues. The trim removed 5 bases at V and 9 bases at J, leaving 10 bases unmatched. This CDR3 is CASSRRGQGARSYTF. Here the CDR3 DNA reads TGTGCCAGCAGTCGTCGGGGACAGGGGGCTCGTAGCTACACCTTC.

The V gene is TRBV2, the J gene TRBJ2-1, with 12 nucleotides matching TRBD2. The V gene's germline CDR1 is SNHLY and CDR2 FYNNEI. CDR3 length equals 14 residues. V shed 6 bases and J 8 bases; nucleotides not matched to a gene: 5. CDR3 residues: CASSPRLAGDEQFF. DNA for the CDR3: TGTGCCAGCAGCCCCCGACTAGCGGGGGATGAGCAGTTCTTC.

This clone occurred a few times. The chain uses TRBV28 and TRBJ1-3; TRBD1 agrees at 7 bases. Germline values: CDR1 MDHEN, CDR2 SYDVKM. The CDR3 is 15 amino acids. With V trimmed by 5 bases and J by 2 bases, 6 bases remained unmatched. CDR3 nucleotide sequence: TGTGCCAGCAGTCGGTCGACAGGGCCTGGAAACACCATATATTTT. Translated: CASSRSTGPGNTIYF.

This clone has a handful of counts. The genes are TRBV5-1 and TRBJ1-3; 8 bases are shared with TRBD1. The CDR3 has 17 residues. V gave up 4 bases and J gave up 0 bases; unmatched junction bases: 9. Per germline, CDR1 SGHRS and CDR2 YFSETQ. The CDR3 protein is CASSLSWTGPSGNTIYF. Here the CDR3 DNA reads TGCGCCAGCAGCCTGAGTTGGACAGGGCCCTCTGGAAACACCATATATTTT.

This chain uses TRBV7-2 with TRBJ1-4; D gene unclear. The CDR3 has 15 amino acids. V lost 5 bases to trimming and J lost 7 bases, with 17 bases between them. Per germline, CDR1 SGHTA and CDR2 FQGNSA. The CDR3 nucleotides are TGTGCCAGCAGCACCCCGCCCCTAGCGGGTGAAAAACTGTTTTTT. This gives the protein CASSTPPLAGEKLFF.

This chain joins TRBV5-1 and TRBJ1-4; no reliable D call. Germline CDR1 reads SGHRS; CDR2 reads YFSETQ. The CDR3 has 16 residues. Trimming removed 0 bases from V and 1 base from J, with 10 bases in between. This CDR3 reads CASSLGRSGTNEKLFF. The DNA for the CDR3 is TGCGCCAGCAGCTTGGGACGCAGCGGAACTAATGAAAAACTGTTTTTT.

The chain couples TRBV28 to TRBJ2-6, with D perhaps matching TRBD1 (6 bases). Between the trimmed V and J ends, which lost 5 bases and 4 bases, there was a span of 18 bases. The CDR3 sequence is 17 residues long. The germline V gene encodes CDR1 MDHEN and CDR2 SYDVKM. The CDR3 DNA sequence: TGTGCCAGCAGTCCCGGATCGAATCAGGGGGGGGCCAACGTCCTGACTTTC. Translated, it gives CASSPGSNQGGANVLTF.

This sequence joins TRBV4-1 and TRBJ1-6, with D perhaps matching TRBD1 (5 bases). Trimming removed 3 bases at V and 7 bases at J, with 16 bases between. Germline CDR1 is MGHRA and CDR2 is YSYEKL. This CDR3 comprises 16 residues. CDR3 in DNA: TGCGCCAGCAGCCAGGACCCTGCAGGGCGAAATTCACCCCTCCACTTT. This translates into CASSQDPAGRNSPLHF.

CDR3 sequence: CASSYQGMSTDTQYF. The CDR3 DNA sequence: TGTGCCAGCAGCTACCAGGGGATGAGCACAGATACGCAGTATTTT. The chain employs TRBV7-2 and TRBJ2-3, with a possible D match to TRBD1 (6 bases). This CDR3 is 15 amino acids long. Trimming shortened V by 4 bases and J by 0 bases, and 11 bases separated the two germline ends. Germline V CDR1 and CDR2: SGHTA, FQGNSA.

The V call is TRBV3-1 (or the pseudogene TRBV3-2), the J call TRBJ2-1, with a possible D match to TRBD2 (5 bases). Germline V gene sequence: CDR1 LGHDT, CDR2 YNNKEL (reference sequence). The CDR3 spans 16 residues. Trimming took off 6 bases at V and 3 bases at J, with 18 bases between the two ends. This chain's CDR3 is CASRDDRGLRYNEQFF. The CDR3 DNA follows: TGTGCCAGCAGGGACGATCGGGGATTACGCTACAATGAGCAGTTCTTC.

This clone was observed a few times. The rearrangement uses TRBV29-1 and TRBJ1-1, with no clear D. The CDR3 extends over 12 amino acids. Germline assignment: CDR1 SQVTM and CDR2 ANQGSEA. Trimming pared 7 bases from V and 3 bases from J, leaving 12 bases between. CDR3 nucleotides: TGCAGCGCTCGGAGTTACGACACTGAAGCTTTCTTT. This encodes CSARSYDTEAFF.

The chain uses TRBV6-1 and TRBJ2-3, with 8 bases matching TRBD1. The J segment lost 0 bases and the V segment lost 4 bases, leaving 6 bases of the junction unmatched. The length of the CDR3 is 16 residues. CDR1 is MNHNS, CDR2 SASEGT, per germline. The CDR3 spells CASSGRTGPSTDTQYF. The CDR3 DNA reads as TGTGCCAGCAGTGGTAGGACAGGGCCGAGCACAGATACGCAGTATTTT.

V is TRBV11-2 and J is TRBJ1-2; 10 positions match TRBD1. V shed 1 base, J shed 8 bases, and the junction held 1 base outside the gene matches. This CDR3 contains 13 residues. Germline CDR1 SGHAT, CDR2 FQNNGV. CDR3: CASSLVGQGGYTF. The CDR3 DNA sequence: TGTGCCAGCAGCTTAGTGGGACAGGGGGGCTACACCTTC.

V gene TRBV7-9 combines with J gene TRBJ1-1; the D is unclear. Germline values: CDR1 SEHNR, CDR2 FQNEAQ (reference sequence). The CDR3 covers 13 residues. The V end was cut by 3 bases, the J end by 3 bases, with 8 bases between. The CDR3, as DNA: TGTGCCAGCAGCTTTACTACGGACACTGAAGCTTTCTTT. Protein: CASSFTTDTEAFF.

The chain uses TRBV6-5 and TRBJ2-5; 9 nucleotides align to TRBD1. Per germline, CDR1 MNHEY and CDR2 SVGAGI. The J segment lost 6 bases and the V segment lost 6 bases, leaving 8 bases of the junction unmatched. The CDR3 is made up of 14 amino acids. The CDR3: CASRGQGGGQTQYF. For the CDR3, the DNA is TGTGCCAGCAGGGGACAGGGTGGGGGACAGACCCAGTACTTC.

The CDR3 DNA reads TGTGCCAGCAGCTTAGTAGCGGGGATACCGAATACGCAGTATTTT. It codes for CASSLVAGIPNTQYF. The chain joins TRBV7-2 to TRBJ2-3; 8 positions match TRBD2. Germline CDR1 reads SGHTA; CDR2 reads FQGNSA. The CDR3 has 15 amino acids. Trimming at V came to 1 base and at J to 7 bases, leaving 7 bases not matched to a gene.

The J gene is TRBJ2-2, the V gene TRBV5-4; weak D call: TRBD1 (6 bases). V lost 5 bases, J lost 1 base, and 12 bases lay in between. Germline lookup yields CDR1 SGHNT and CDR2 YYREEE (reference sequence). CDR3 length: 15 amino acids. CDR3 loop: CASSNPRGNTGELFF. In nucleotides, the CDR3 is TGTGCCAGCAGTAACCCCAGGGGGAACACCGGGGAGCTGTTTTTT.

The V gene is TRBV4-2, the J gene TRBJ2-2; no reliable D call. The V end lost 5 bases, the J end lost 7 bases, and 11 bases lay between the germline ends. The CDR3 spans 13 residues. The germline CDR1 and CDR2 sequences are LGHNA and YNFKEQ. The CDR3: CASSFMGNGELFF. The DNA for the CDR3 is TGTGCCAGCAGCTTCATGGGCAACGGGGAGCTGTTTTTT.

The CDR3 DNA sequence: TGTGCCAGCAGCCAAGGTCTCTCCGGTGGCTACACCTTC. Translated, it gives CASSQGLSGGYTF. The chain combines TRBV14 with TRBJ1-2; D unclear. CDR1 is SGHDN, CDR2 FVKESK, per germline. V lost 1 base to trimming and J lost 7 bases, with 10 bases between them. The CDR3 loop spans 13 amino acids.

The chain employs TRBV4-3 and TRBJ2-7, with TRBD1 identical over 9 bases. V was clipped by 0 bases and J by 3 bases; unmatched bases: 6. This CDR3 contains 16 residues. Germline lookup yields CDR1 LGHNA and CDR2 YSLEER. The CDR3 region is CASSQDPTGGIYEQYF. The DNA of the CDR3 is TGCGCCAGCAGCCAAGATCCCACAGGGGGCATCTACGAGCAGTACTTC.